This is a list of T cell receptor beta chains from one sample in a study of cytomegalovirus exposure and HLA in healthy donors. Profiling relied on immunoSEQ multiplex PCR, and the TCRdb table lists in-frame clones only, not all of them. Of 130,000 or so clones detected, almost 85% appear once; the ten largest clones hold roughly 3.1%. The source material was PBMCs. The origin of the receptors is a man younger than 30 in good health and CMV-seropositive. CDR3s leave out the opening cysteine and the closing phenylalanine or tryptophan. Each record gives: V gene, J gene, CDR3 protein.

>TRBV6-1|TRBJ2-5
ASRANRGFQETQY
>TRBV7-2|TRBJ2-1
ASSLGLRKVEQF
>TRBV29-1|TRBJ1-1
SVAQLSGEAF
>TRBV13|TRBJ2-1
ASSLGRSSGIQEQF
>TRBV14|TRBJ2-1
ASSPGTSGNNEQF
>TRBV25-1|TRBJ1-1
ASSADIRELNTEAF
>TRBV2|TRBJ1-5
ASREPTGGHQPQH
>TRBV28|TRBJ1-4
ASSQEGQGKEGEKLF
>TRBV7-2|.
ASSSSRGSSYEQY
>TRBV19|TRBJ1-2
ASNGGNYGYT
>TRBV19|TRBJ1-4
ASSPTPGEDEKLF
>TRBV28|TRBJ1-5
ASSSGTGRRQPQH
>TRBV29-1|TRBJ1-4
SVGVQGGEKLF
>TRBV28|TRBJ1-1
ASSPPLNTEAF
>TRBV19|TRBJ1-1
ATEHGTEAF
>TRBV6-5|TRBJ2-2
ASSYSPVTAGELF
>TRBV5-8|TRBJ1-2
ASSQGTASGGYT
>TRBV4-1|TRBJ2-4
ASSQDWKPGNIQY
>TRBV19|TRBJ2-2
ASRIRQGANTGELF
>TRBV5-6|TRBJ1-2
ASSLGAGYGYT
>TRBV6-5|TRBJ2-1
ASSYPSGAQF
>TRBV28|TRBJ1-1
ASSSTGSTEAF
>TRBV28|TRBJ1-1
ASGPGGVVTEAF
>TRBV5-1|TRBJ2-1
ASSLGQINEQF
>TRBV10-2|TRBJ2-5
ASRLGPGEAQY
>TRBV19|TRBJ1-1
ASRPLAADSSNTEAF
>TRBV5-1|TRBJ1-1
ASSALRGNTEAF
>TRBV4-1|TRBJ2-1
ASSQENRLVAGEKNEQF
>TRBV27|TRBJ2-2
ASSPTRLAGSWELF
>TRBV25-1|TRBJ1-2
ASSDFRTAQPNYGYT
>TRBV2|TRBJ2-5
ASQTEHQETQY
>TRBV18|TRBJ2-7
ASSQYGTSGPTTYEQY